The clone carrying this T cell receptor beta chain has a count of ten or more. What it binds is unknown. Documented time point: longitudinal time-point 1 (baseline). 2 million unsorted PBMCs were stored in RNAlater at -80 °C before RNA extraction. This entry comes from a study of neurological immune-mediated disorders. Notes on the study in general: The greatest TCR clonal expansion occurred in HTLV-1-associated myelopathy and the least in multiple sclerosis, which fell below healthy controls.

5'RACE employing 10-nucleotide random UMIs yielded the cDNA. A single run covered 15-18 subjects with over 180 million TCR-beta sequences. TCRdb re-called the 5' RACE reads with MiXCR, one entry per CDR3 protein. The sample shows tens of thousands of distinct CDR3 sequences, 10% to 13% of them seen only once. CDR1 and CDR2 from the germline V gene are SGHRS and YFSETQ. CDR3 size: 15 residues. Losses at the gene ends were 4 bases for V and 5 bases for J; bases not matched to a gene: 6. The TCR originated in a man aged 25 to 40 in good health. The chain links TRBV5-1 to TRBJ2-5, with TRBD1 matching over 12 bases. The sequencing input was PBMCs. The CDR3 DNA reads TGCGCCAGCAGCATGGGACAGGGGGCTTGGGAGACCCAGTACTTC. Residues: CASSMGQGAWETQYF.